The present T cell receptor (beta chain) was sequenced within a study of T-cell reconstitution after alpha-beta-depleted transplantation in children. Trimming removed 2 bases at V and 5 bases at J, with 14 bases between. The CDR3 is 14 residues long. CDR1 is DFQATT and CDR2 is SNEGSKA in the germline V gene (reference sequence). A TCRbeta library incorporating unique molecular identifiers was prepared. MiXCR, run by TCRdb on the PCR reads, gives a single entry per CDR3 protein. The table shows some 110,000 distinct CDR3 sequences, with about a tenth occurring only once. This clonotype was counted between two and nine times. The antigen remains unidentified. Findings and limits, study-wide: Surviving recipient cells, namely T cells and thymic progenitors, were the source of high day-60 TCRbeta diversity in some patients. At the one-year point after transplant, T-cell counts and TCRbeta diversity were found to come mostly from T cells that had been newly produced.

The chain couples TRBV20-1 to TRBJ2-3, with a tentative D call TRBD1 (5 bases). The sequencing used PBMCs, collected before TCRalphabeta/CD19-depleted stem cell transplant. The receptor was derived from a boy younger than 10 with acute lymphoblastic leukemia, due to receive a stem cell transplant. CDR3 bases: TGCAGTGCTAGACCTACAGGCAAGGGAGATACGCAGTATTTT. Amino acid sequence: CSARPTGKGDTQYF.